This TCR beta chain originates from a study of T cell repertoires in cytomegalovirus infection. About the research overall: Carrying CMV and the relevant HLA type showed in public TCR beta signatures. General observations from the study: Clonotype analysis showed dominance of the ex vivo response by HLA-C-restricted CMV-specific TCR beta clonotypes. Summed frequency of public TCR beta families distinguished CMV carriers with the relevant HLA.

Germline values: CDR1 GTSNPN, CDR2 SVGIG (reference sequence). This CDR3 is built from 15 residues. Trimming pared 0 bases from V and 2 bases from J, leaving 13 bases between. This clonotype was detected a few times. The antigen is undetermined. TCRdb independently ran MiXCR on the reads; one entry per CDR3 protein. The profile covers around 130,000 distinct CDR3 sequences, with 20% to 30% appearing a single time and roughly 35% taken by the ten largest. The source material was PBMCs, sequenced either directly or after in vitro stimulation (not recorded which). The J gene is TRBJ2-5, the V gene TRBV30, with D possibly TRBD2 on 5 matching bases. The receptor comes from a human donor in good health (CMV status not recorded). Some clones in this sample may be carry-over from other donors' samples. CDR3 loop: CAWSVGNRAQETQYF. CDR3 coding DNA: TGTGCCTGGAGTGTCGGGAACCGGGCACAAGAGACCCAGTACTTC.